Each of the 29 T cell receptor beta chains below was sequenced from the same sample in a study of cytomegalovirus exposure and HLA in healthy donors. The PCR was carried out with 60 Vbeta primers and 13 Jbeta primers. Profiled with immunoSEQ multiplex PCR; TCRdb holds only in-frame clones, not every one. The data contain approximately 190,000 clones, over 65% of them seen just once; the ten biggest clones take up about 2.4%. Sequenced material: PBMCs. The receptors were gathered from a woman between 50 and 59 years old in good health and CMV-seropositive.

The V call is TRBV6-1, the J call TRBJ2-7; no firm D call. The CDR3 covers 13 residues. Trimming took off 6 bases at V and 3 bases at J, with 12 bases between the two ends. Looked up from germline, CDR1 is MNHNS and CDR2 is SASEGT. For the CDR3, the DNA is TGTGCCAGCAGCTACATCAGAGGCTACGAGCAGTACTTC. This sequence encodes CASSYIRGYEQYF.

V is TRBV2 and J is TRBJ2-1; 8 positions agree with TRBD2. This CDR3 has 15 amino acids. CDR1 is SNHLY and CDR2 is FYNNEI in the germline V gene. Trimming cost V 6 bases and J 0 bases; bases outside gene matches: 4. The CDR3: CASRSGTSSYNEQFF. The CDR3, as DNA: TGTGCCAGCAGATCCGGGACTAGCTCCTACAATGAGCAGTTCTTC.

The chain carries TRBV30 and TRBJ1-1; D remains unclear. CDR3 size: 12 residues. The germline CDR1 and CDR2 sequences are GTSNPN and SVGIG (reference sequence). Trimming took off 5 bases at V and 1 base at J, with 8 bases between the two ends. The CDR3 loop is CAWGSTNTEAFF. The CDR3, as DNA: TGTGCCTGGGGGAGTACGAACACTGAAGCTTTCTTT.

The V gene is TRBV2, the J gene TRBJ1-5, with TRBD1 identical over 10 bases. Per germline, CDR1 SNHLY and CDR2 FYNNEI. With V trimmed by 6 bases and J by 6 bases, 5 bases remained unmatched. This CDR3 is 14 amino acids long. CDR3 sequence: CASRGTGAVQPQHF. The DNA for the CDR3 is TGTGCCAGCAGGGGGACAGGGGCGGTTCAGCCCCAGCATTTT.

On this clone: This specimen includes other DNA sequences encoding the same CDR3. The rearrangement uses TRBV29-1 and TRBJ1-4, with a tentative D call TRBD1 (5 bases). CDR3 size: 12 residues. Trimming removed 4 bases from V and 8 bases from J, with 11 bases in between. Germline loops: CDR1 SQVTM, CDR2 ANQGSEA. The CDR3 loop is CSVGGGNEKLFF. The CDR3 nucleotides are TGCAGCGTTGGCGGGGGAAACGAAAAACTGTTTTTT.

This sequence joins TRBV7-3 and TRBJ2-1; 8 bases are a match to TRBD2. The CDR3 sequence is 15 residues long. Germline CDR1 is SGHTA and CDR2 is FQGTGA. Unmatched junction bases numbered 10, after V lost 5 bases and J lost 7 bases. The CDR3 region is CASSLRGDPANEQFF. DNA for the CDR3: TGTGCCAGCAGCCTGCGGGGGGACCCTGCAAATGAGCAGTTCTTC.

This sequence joins TRBV7-6 and TRBJ1-6; D is possibly TRBD1 (5 bases). The CDR3 spans 15 residues. The V end was cut by 0 bases, the J end by 5 bases, with 8 bases between. Germline loops: CDR1 SGHVS, CDR2 FNYEAQ. CDR3 residues: CASSLATGDNSPLHF. CDR3 sequence (DNA): TGTGCCAGCAGCTTAGCTACAGGAGATAATTCACCCCTCCACTTT. The whole variable domain, filled in from reference TRBV7-6 and TRBJ1-6, reads GAGVSQSPRYKVTKRGQDVALRCDPISGHVSLYWYRQALGQGPEFLTYFNYEAQQDKSGLPNDRFSAERPEGSISTLTIQRTEQRDSAMYRCASSLATGDNSPLHFGNGTRLTVT.

The chain links TRBV21-1 to TRBJ2-7; TRBD1 is taken as the D call from the table, unchecked against the DNA. TRBV21-1 is marked as a pseudogene. This CDR3 is built from 18 residues. The CDR3 nucleotides read TGTGCCAGCGGCCTCCCGGGAGAGACAGGGGGCGCGGGATACGAGCAGTACTTC. This codes for CASGLPGETGGAGYEQYF.

The chain couples TRBV29-1 to TRBJ2-7; D unclear. The CDR3 sequence is 14 residues long. V lost 0 bases and J lost 3, with 12 bases in between. Germline V gene sequence: CDR1 SQVTM, CDR2 ANQGSEA. CDR3 region: CSVEETLYSYEQYF. In DNA, the CDR3 is TGCAGCGTTGAAGAGACGTTGTACAGCTACGAGCAGTACTTC.

The chain joins TRBV5-4 to TRBJ2-7; maybe TRBD2 (6 bases). The CDR3 consists of 13 residues. The V gene's germline CDR1 is SGHNT and CDR2 YYREEE (reference sequence). V lost 4 bases and J lost 6, with 14 bases in between. As DNA, the CDR3 is TGTGCCAGCAGCCTCCGGGAGATCTCCGAGCAGTACTTC. This gives the protein CASSLREISEQYF. Complete variable domain (other parts from reference TRBV5-4 and TRBJ2-7): ETGVTQSPTHLIKTRGQQVTLRCSSQSGHNTVSWYQQALGQGPQFIFQYYREEENGRGNFPPRFSGLQFPNYSSELNVNALELDDSALYLCASSLREISEQYFGPGTRLTVT.

The chain is built from TRBV20-1 and TRBJ2-3; possible D gene TRBD2, 5 bases. The CDR3 length is 11 residues. The germline V gene encodes CDR1 DFQATT and CDR2 SNEGSKA (reference sequence). V was cut by 5 bases and J by 5 bases, with 8 bases left in between. CDR3 sequence: CSALRGDTQYF. In DNA, the CDR3 is TGCAGTGCTCTACGGGGAGATACGCAGTATTTT.

The chain has TRBV5-4 and TRBJ1-1; 7 bases line up with TRBD1. Germline V gene sequence: CDR1 SGHNT, CDR2 YYREEE (reference sequence). The trim removed 3 bases at V and 8 bases at J, leaving 4 bases unmatched. The CDR3 sequence is 12 residues long. This chain's CDR3 is CASSYSGGEAFF. CDR3 sequence (DNA): TGTGCCAGCAGCTATTCAGGGGGGGAAGCTTTCTTT.

Here the CDR3 reads CASSESPGNQPQHF. In nucleotides, the CDR3 is TGCGCCAGCAGTGAGTCTCCGGGAAATCAGCCCCAGCATTTT. The chain links TRBV10-2 to TRBJ1-5; D gene ambiguous. Germline CDR1 and CDR2: WSHSY and SAAADI. Trimming took 0 bases from V and 4 from J, leaving 7 bases between them. This CDR3 comprises 14 residues.

V and J are TRBV7-3 and TRBJ1-4, with a possible D match to TRBD1 (6 bases). The CDR3 has 16 residues. CDR1 and CDR2 (germline): SGHTA, FQGTGA. V lost 6 bases and J 2 bases, leaving 16 bases between the germline ends. CDR3 in DNA: TGTGCCAGCAGTCATGACAGGATGACGACTAATGAAAAACTGTTTTTT. As protein: CASSHDRMTTNEKLFF.

The genes are TRBV18 and TRBJ2-5; D might be TRBD2 (6 bases). V was clipped by 8 bases and J by 5 bases, with 12 bases between them. The germline CDR1 and CDR2 sequences are KGHSH and LQKENI. This CDR3 comprises 12 residues. CDR3 in amino acids: CASGRGYETQYF. CDR3 DNA sequence: TGTGCCAGCGGGCGGGGTTATGAGACCCAGTACTTC.

V gene TRBV11-1 combines with J gene TRBJ1-1; D is undetermined. The V gene's germline CDR1 is SGHAT and CDR2 FQDESV (reference sequence). V dropped 1 base and J dropped 0 bases, with 15 bases sitting between them. This CDR3 has 17 amino acids. The DNA of the CDR3 is TGTGCCAGCAGCTTAGGAACCGGGATCATCATGAACACTGAAGCTTTCTTT. This sequence encodes CASSLGTGIIMNTEAFF.

The V call is TRBV4-2, the J call TRBJ2-1; 9 nucleotides align to TRBD2. The CDR3 covers 17 residues. CDR1 is LGHNA and CDR2 is YNFKEQ in the germline V gene. V trimming: 5 bases; J trimming: 0 bases; junction bases outside the gene matches: 8. Here the CDR3 reads CASSLAGATPSYNEQFF. The CDR3 DNA reads TGTGCCAGCAGCTTAGCGGGGGCGACCCCCTCCTACAATGAGCAGTTCTTC.

The V call is TRBV6-6, the J call TRBJ1-1, with 7 bases aligning to TRBD1. V shed 7 bases, J shed 1 base, and the junction held 3 bases outside the gene matches. The CDR3 is made up of 13 amino acids. Germline CDR1 and CDR2: MNHNY and SVGAGI (reference sequence). The CDR3 DNA is TGTGCCAGCAATAGGGGGCAGAACACTGAAGCTTTCTTT. Translating gives CASNRGQNTEAFF.

This chain connects TRBV30 to TRBJ1-2, with a possible D match to TRBD1 (6 bases). This CDR3 spans 15 amino acids. V was trimmed by 5 bases and J by 4 bases, leaving 20 bases between them. Germline values: CDR1 GTSNPN, CDR2 SVGIG (reference sequence). CDR3 coding DNA: TGTGCCTGGGTCCGCTCAGGGGTTTCGGGCTATGGCTACACCTTC. Translated: CAWVRSGVSGYGYTF. Based on the CDR3 plus reference TRBV30 and TRBJ1-2, the full variable domain is SQTIHQWPATLVQPVGSPLSLECTVEGTSNPNLYWYRQAAGRGLQLLFYSVGIGQISSEVPQNLSASRPQDRQFILSSKKLLLSDSGFYLCAWVRSGVSGYGYTFGSGTRLTVV.

The chain joins TRBV7-3 to TRBJ1-5, with D uncertain. Germline lookup yields CDR1 SGHTA and CDR2 FQGTGA. The CDR3 is 15 amino acids. V lost 1 base, J lost 2 bases, and 9 bases lay in between. CDR3 protein: CASSLINRGNQPQHF. The CDR3 DNA sequence: TGTGCCAGCAGCTTAATAAATAGAGGCAATCAGCCCCAGCATTTT. Using reference TRBV7-3 and TRBJ1-5 for the parts outside the CDR3, the full variable domain is GAGVSQTPSNKVTEKGKYVELRCDPISGHTALYWYRQSLGQGPEFLIYFQGTGAADDSGLPNDRFFAVRPEGSVSTLKIQRTERGDSAVYLCASSLINRGNQPQHFGDGTRLSIL.

The chain carries TRBV6-1 and TRBJ2-7, with 7 bases lining up with TRBD1. The CDR3 consists of 13 residues. Trimming removed 3 bases from V and 5 bases from J; junction bases left unmatched: 4. Per the germline V gene, CDR1 is MNHNS and CDR2 is SASEGT. DNA for the CDR3: TGTGCCAGCAGTGATAGGGGGCTGGACGAGCAGTACTTC. It specifies CASSDRGLDEQYF.

The chain joins TRBV7-2 to TRBJ1-5, with D unclear. The CDR3 consists of 17 residues. Germline V gene data show CDR1 as SGHTA and CDR2 as FQGNSA. V was trimmed by 1 base and J by 7 bases, leaving 20 bases between them. The CDR3 DNA reads TGTGCCAGCAGCTTAGACCCGGTAGTATCGCAAAAACAGCCCCAGCATTTT. This codes for CASSLDPVVSQKQPQHF.

This chain uses TRBV4-1 with TRBJ1-2; 8 bases are a match to TRBD1. CDR1 and CDR2 from the germline V gene are MGHRA and YSYEKL. The CDR3 covers 13 residues. After removal of 6 bases from V and 7 bases from J, the junction contained 7 bases not matched to a gene. The CDR3 spells CASRASGGGGYTF. The CDR3 nucleotides read TGCGCCAGCAGAGCTTCAGGGGGCGGTGGCTACACCTTC.

The genes are TRBV5-4 and TRBJ2-3, with 9 bases that match TRBD1. This CDR3 contains 17 residues. The germline V gene has CDR1 SGHNT and CDR2 YYREEE (reference sequence). V shed 1 base, J shed 0 bases, and the junction held 6 bases outside the gene matches. The chain's CDR3 is CASSLPRTGVSTDTQYF. In nucleotides, the CDR3 is TGTGCCAGCAGCTTGCCAAGGACAGGGGTCAGCACAGATACGCAGTATTTT.

This rearrangement joins TRBV7-9 to TRBJ2-7, with D perhaps TRBD2 (6 bases). Germline V gene lookup returns CDR1 SEHNR and CDR2 FQNEAQ (reference sequence). This CDR3 has 15 residues. Trimming took off 5 bases at V and 0 bases at J, with 14 bases between the two ends. In DNA, the CDR3 is TGTGCCAGCAGCCATCCCGGGACTGGCTCCTACGAGCAGTACTTC. This encodes CASSHPGTGSYEQYF. The full variable domain, with the rest looked up from reference TRBV7-9 and TRBJ2-7, is DTGVSQNPRHKITKRGQNVTFRCDPISEHNRLYWYRQTLGQGPEFLTYFQNEAQLEKSRLLSDRFSAERPKGSFSTLEIQRTEQGDSAMYLCASSHPGTGSYEQYFGPGTRLTVT.

The rearrangement links TRBV7-9 to TRBJ1-1; TRBD1 is a possible D gene (5 bases). CDR1 and CDR2 (germline): SEHNR, FQNEAQ (reference sequence). The CDR3 runs 14 residues. Trimming pared 3 bases from V and 1 base from J, leaving 9 bases between. This CDR3 is CASSFGQSNTEAFF. In nucleotides, the CDR3 is TGTGCCAGCAGCTTTGGACAATCGAACACTGAAGCTTTCTTT.

The V call is TRBV7-2, the J call TRBJ2-3; D unclear. The CDR3 has 15 amino acids. Germline V CDR1 and CDR2: SGHTA, FQGNSA. V was pared by 1 base and J by 0 bases, with 8 bases between. CDR3: CASSLGQTSTDTQYF. Written as DNA, the CDR3 is TGTGCCAGCAGCTTAGGGCAGACTAGCACAGATACGCAGTATTTT.

In its sample, this clone was seen once. The V and J genes are TRBV2 and TRBJ1-2; 8 bases match TRBD1. The J segment lost 4 bases and the V segment lost 4 bases, leaving 8 bases of the junction unmatched. Germline CDR1 SNHLY, CDR2 FYNNEI. This CDR3 comprises 15 residues. This CDR3 is CASSGQGRSSYGYTF. Here the CDR3 DNA reads TGTGCCAGCAGTGGACAGGGGAGGAGTAGCTATGGCTACACCTTC.

The rearrangement uses TRBV27 and TRBJ2-7, with D unclear. Trimming shortened V by 3 bases and J by 9 bases, and 12 bases separated the two germline ends. Germline values: CDR1 MNHEY, CDR2 SMNVEV (reference sequence). The CDR3 consists of 12 residues. CDR3 coding DNA: TGTGCCAGCAGTTTCTCAGGTCTCGTGCAGTACTTC. It yields the protein CASSFSGLVQYF.